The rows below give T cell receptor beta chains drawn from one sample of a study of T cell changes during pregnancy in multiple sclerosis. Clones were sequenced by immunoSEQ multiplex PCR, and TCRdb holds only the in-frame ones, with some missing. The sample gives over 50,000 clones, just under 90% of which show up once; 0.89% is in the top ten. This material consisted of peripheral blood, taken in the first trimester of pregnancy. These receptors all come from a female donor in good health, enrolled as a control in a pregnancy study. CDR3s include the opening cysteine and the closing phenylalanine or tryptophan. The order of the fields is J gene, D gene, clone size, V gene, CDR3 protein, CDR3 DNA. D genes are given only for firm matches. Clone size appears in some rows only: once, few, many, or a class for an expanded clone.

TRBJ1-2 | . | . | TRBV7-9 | CASSSKIERTGGYTF | TGTGCCAGCAGCTCTAAGATTGAAAGGACTGGTGGCTACACCTTC
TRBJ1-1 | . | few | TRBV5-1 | CASSVQGDGAFF | TGCGCCAGCAGCGTACAGGGAGATGGAGCTTTCTTT
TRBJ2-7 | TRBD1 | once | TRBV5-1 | CASSLGTGIYEQYF | TGCGCCAGCAGCTTGGGGACAGGCATCTACGAGCAGTACTTC
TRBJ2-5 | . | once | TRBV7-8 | CASSPPGNTQGTQYF | TGTGCCAGCAGCCCGCCGGGAAACACCCAAGGGACCCAGTACTTC
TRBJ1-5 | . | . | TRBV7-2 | CASSLASHSNQPQHF | TGTGCCAGCAGCTTAGCGTCCCATAGCAATCAGCCCCAGCATTTT
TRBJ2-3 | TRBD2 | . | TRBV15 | CATSRVSGGHTDTQYF | TGTGCCACCAGCAGGGTTAGCGGGGGCCACACAGATACGCAGTATTTT
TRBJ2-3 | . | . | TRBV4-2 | CASSQGGLSEWATDTQYF | TGTGCCAGCAGCCAAGGTGGGCTCTCTGAGTGGGCCACAGATACGCAGTATTTT
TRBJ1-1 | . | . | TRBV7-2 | CASSLGRGGKVEAFF | TGTGCCAGCAGCTTAGGGAGGGGGGGAAAAGTTGAAGCTTTCTTT
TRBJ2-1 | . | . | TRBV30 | CAWSKGTTYNEQFF | TGTGCCTGGAGTAAGGGGACAACTTACAATGAGCAGTTCTTC
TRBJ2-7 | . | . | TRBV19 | CASSADVRGRDEQYF | TGTGCCAGTAGCGCGGATGTCAGGGGTAGAGACGAGCAGTACTTC
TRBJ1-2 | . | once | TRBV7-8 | CASSPLDIPYGYTF | TGTGCCAGCAGCCCCTTAGACATCCCCTATGGCTACACCTTC
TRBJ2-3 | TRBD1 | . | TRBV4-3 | CASSHYRGLRDTQYF | TGCGCCAGCAGCCATTACAGGGGCCTGAGGGATACGCAGTATTTT
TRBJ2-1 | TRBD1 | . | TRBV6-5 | CASSYEQGPYNEQFF | TGTGCCAGCAGTTACGAACAGGGGCCCTACAATGAGCAGTTCTTC
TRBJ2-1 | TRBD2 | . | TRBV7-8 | CASSPLAGDNEQFF | TGTGCCAGCAGCCCTCTAGCGGGGGACAATGAGCAGTTCTTC
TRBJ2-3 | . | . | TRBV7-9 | CASSPYRASTDTQYF | TGTGCCAGCAGCCCGTACAGGGCTAGCACAGATACGCAGTATTTT
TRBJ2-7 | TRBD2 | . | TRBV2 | CASRQTSGGYEQYF | TGTGCCAGCAGACAGACTAGCGGGGGCTACGAGCAGTACTTC
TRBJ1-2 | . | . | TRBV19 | CATKQGSAITSGYTF | TGTGCCACTAAACAGGGATCGGCTATTACGAGTGGCTACACCTTC
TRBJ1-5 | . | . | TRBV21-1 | CASSKGDRGASGHQPQHF | TGTGCCAGCAGCAAGGGGGACAGGGGGGCTAGTGGCCATCAGCCCCAGCATTTT
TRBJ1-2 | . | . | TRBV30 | CAWSRQSYGYTF | TGTGCCTGGAGTCGACAGTCCTATGGCTACACCTTC
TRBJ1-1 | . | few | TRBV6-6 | CASSPVNTEAFF | TGTGCCAGCAGTCCAGTGAACACTGAAGCTTTCTTT
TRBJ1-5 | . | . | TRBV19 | CASSIERGIGNQPQHF | TGTGCCAGTAGTATAGAACGAGGGATTGGCAATCAGCCCCAGCATTTT
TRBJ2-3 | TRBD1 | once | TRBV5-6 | CASSLDRGGRDTQYF | TGTGCCAGCAGCCTCGACAGGGGTGGACGAGATACGCAGTATTTT
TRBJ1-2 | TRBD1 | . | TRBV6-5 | CASSYSNAPGQNDYTF | TGTGCCAGCAGTTACTCGAATGCCCCGGGACAGAATGACTACACCTTC
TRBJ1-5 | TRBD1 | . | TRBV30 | CAWSAYEPTGKKSNQPQHF | TGTGCCTGGAGTGCATACGAACCGACAGGGAAAAAAAGCAATCAGCCCCAGCATTTT